This section outlines one TCR beta chain sequence together with its context. The target antigen is unknown. Repertoires were generated with immunoSEQ multiplex PCR, while TCRdb's copy carries only in-frame clones and drops some. The table lists 400,000 to 450,000 clones, around 92% of them singletons. The germline V gene has CDR1 LNHNV and CDR2 YYDKDF (reference sequence). The CDR3 has 14 residues. Trimming removed 0 bases at V and 2 bases at J, with 7 bases between. As to treatment: some 20 received Ad26.COV2.S at low or high dose, single or two shots; roughly five received placebo; per-sample allocation not given. The samples date from day 63 after the first vaccine or placebo injection. Vaccination employed an Ad26 vector expressing the Wuhan-strain SARS-CoV-2 spike. These data originate in a study of Ad26.COV2.S vaccination and SARS-CoV-2 variants. Study as a whole: The study gave Ad26.COV2.S intramuscularly, once or twice 56 days apart.

Overall study findings and caveats: Recipients of vaccine and of placebo showed similar breadth of their non-spike TCR repertoires.

The rearrangement joins TRBV15 to TRBJ1-2; TRBD1 might be the D (5 bases). This TCR came from a person aged 18-60 years who received the Ad26.COV2.S COVID-19 vaccine or a placebo. The material was peripheral blood, obtained in a trial of Ad26.COV2.S vaccine versus placebo. CDR3 residues: CATSRDEGNYGYTF. In DNA, the CDR3 is TGTGCCACCAGCAGAGATGAGGGGAACTATGGCTACACCTTC.